The following is a T cell receptor (beta chain) sequence with its context. The cohort comprised adults aged about 18 to 100 years residing in 20 to 30 US areas. V was cut by 3 bases and J by 5 bases, with 16 bases left in between. Germline V gives CDR1 SEHNR, CDR2 FQNEAQ (reference sequence). This CDR3 region has 15 residues. Authors' methods: For nucleated cells, counts were estimated from reference gene primer amplification. TCRdb keeps only in-frame clones here, not all; method: immunoSEQ multiplex PCR. That table gives V, J and clone size, and the DNA gave D and trimming. Among more than 300,000 clones, about 90% were seen once, and the ten largest hold less than 6%. The sample originates from a study of blood T cell repertoires in COVID-19.

The sample comprised PBMCs or T cells enriched from blood (not recorded which). The chain is built from TRBV7-9 and TRBJ2-5; D is possibly TRBD2 (5 bases). The origin of this receptor is a woman in her twenties or thirties who had recovered from COVID-19. The CDR3 protein is CASSFLPGTGETQYF. CDR3 in DNA: TGTGCCAGCAGCTTTCTCCCGGGCACGGGGGAGACCCAGTACTTC.